Shown below are 24 T cell receptor beta chains from a single sample sequenced in a study of T cells in localized non-small cell lung cancer. TCRdb keeps only in-frame clones here, not all; method: immunoSEQ multiplex PCR. This table holds approximately 83,000 clones, more than 75% found once. Sequenced here: peripheral blood, sampled before any cancer treatment. The receptors were sampled from a woman aged 40-69 years with stage I squamous cell lung carcinoma.

The chain uses TRBV5-1 and TRBJ2-1; 10 nucleotides match TRBD1. The germline gives CDR1 SGHRS, CDR2 YFSETQ. The V and J ends lost 4 bases and 2 bases, in that order; junction bases with no gene match: 3. The CDR3 consists of 15 residues. DNA for the CDR3: TGCGCCAGCAGCCTGGGACAGGGGCCCTACAATGAGCAGTTCTTC. Protein: CASSLGQGPYNEQFF.

This clone was seen only once. The chain links TRBV2 to TRBJ1-2, with D maybe TRBD1 (5 bases). Germline lookup yields CDR1 SNHLY and CDR2 FYNNEI. Trimming took off 5 bases at V and 4 bases at J, with 11 bases between the two ends. The CDR3 has 13 residues. The DNA for the CDR3 is TGTGCCAGCAGTCCGACAGTTCTCTATGGCTACACCTTC. It yields the protein CASSPTVLYGYTF.

The chain joins TRBV5-6 to TRBJ1-1; perhaps TRBD1 as D (5 bases). In germline, CDR1 is SGHDT, CDR2 YYEEEE. Trimming shortened V by 0 bases and J by 0 bases, and 9 bases separated the two germline ends. The CDR3 runs 15 residues. The CDR3 DNA is TGTGCCAGCAGCTTGGGTGGACACATGAACACTGAAGCTTTCTTT. Translation: CASSLGGHMNTEAFF.

The rearrangement links TRBV7-9 to TRBJ1-4; D is perhaps TRBD1 (6 bases). CDR1 is SEHNR, CDR2 FQNEAQ, per germline (reference sequence). V was trimmed by 5 bases and J by 0 bases, leaving 10 bases between them. This CDR3 has 15 residues. The CDR3, as DNA: TGTGCCAGCAGCGTACAGGGAACAACTAATGAAAAACTGTTTTTT. Translated, it gives CASSVQGTTNEKLFF.

The chain employs TRBV7-8 and TRBJ2-1; 7 bases fit TRBD1. This CDR3 is 16 amino acids long. Germline V lookup: CDR1 SGHVS, CDR2 FQNEAQ. Trimming removed 5 bases from V and 5 bases from J; junction bases left unmatched: 12. CDR3 bases: TGTGCCAGCAGCAAACGACAGGGCTCTTTTGACAATGAGCAGTTCTTC. Its protein is CASSKRQGSFDNEQFF. Full variable domain (outside the CDR3, taken from reference TRBV7-8 and TRBJ2-1): GAGVSQSPRYKVAKRGQDVALRCDPISGHVSLFWYQQALGQGPEFLTYFQNEAQLDKSGLPSDRFFAERPEGSVSTLKIQRTQQEDSAVYLCASSKRQGSFDNEQFFGPGTRLTVL.

This clone was recorded once. The chain carries TRBV5-1 and TRBJ2-5, with D uncertain. The V and J ends lost 3 bases and 5 bases respectively, with 17 bases between them. The germline V gene encodes CDR1 SGHRS and CDR2 YFSETQ. CDR3 length equals 15 residues. CDR3 DNA sequence: TGCGCCAGCAGCTCCCGGGCCTCCCTGTGGGAGACCCAGTACTTC. This gives the protein CASSSRASLWETQYF.

The chain is built from TRBV14 and TRBJ1-1, with D possibly being TRBD1 (6 bases). V lost 5 bases, J lost 5 bases, and 9 bases lay in between. The length of the CDR3 is 12 residues. From germline, CDR1 is SGHDN and CDR2 FVKESK. This chain's CDR3 is CASSGRGTEAFF. Here the CDR3 DNA reads TGTGCCAGCAGCGGAAGGGGGACTGAAGCTTTCTTT.

V and J are TRBV12-5 and TRBJ2-3; D unclear. CDR1 LGHNT and CDR2 FRNRAP come from the germline V gene. This CDR3 is built from 15 residues. Deletions cut 1 base from V and 0 bases from J, with 8 bases between. CDR3 region: CASGLGPTSTDTQYF. The CDR3 DNA sequence: TGTGCTAGTGGTTTGGGGCCTACTAGCACAGATACGCAGTATTTT.

The V gene is TRBV21-1, the J gene TRBJ1-3; TRBD1, as called in the table, went unchecked against the DNA. TRBV21-1 is flagged as a pseudogene. The CDR3 totals 17 residues. The CDR3 nucleotides read TGTGCCAGCAGCAAAAGGGTAGGACACCGCTGGGGAAACACCATATATTTT. It yields the protein CASSKRVGHRWGNTIYF.

The chain carries TRBV2 and TRBJ1-6; D gene ambiguous. Deletions cut 0 bases from V and 10 bases from J, with 10 bases between. The CDR3 sequence is 14 residues long. CDR1 and CDR2 from the germline V gene are SNHLY and FYNNEI. As DNA, the CDR3 is TGTGCCAGCAGTGAAGCGACACGCACATCACCCCTCCACTTT. Its translation: CASSEATRTSPLHF.

This chain joins TRBV10-3 and TRBJ1-3; D remains ambiguous. V lost 2 bases and J lost 0, with 5 bases in between. Germline CDR1 reads ENHRY; CDR2 reads SYGVKD. The CDR3 totals 14 residues. The CDR3 coding sequence is TGTGCCATCAGTGAGAGGTACTCTGGAAACACCATATATTTT. Amino acid sequence: CAISERYSGNTIYF.

V usage is TRBV19 and J usage is TRBJ1-3; D gene unclear. Deletions cut 10 bases from V and 0 bases from J, with 7 bases between. The CDR3 runs to 12 residues. Germline V CDR1 and CDR2: LNHDA, SQIVND (reference sequence). CDR3 nucleotides: TGTGCCACCCAGAACTCTGGAAACACCATATATTTT. It yields the protein CATQNSGNTIYF.

The V call is TRBV6-1, the J call TRBJ1-2; D might be TRBD1 (5 bases). Germline V gives CDR1 MNHNS, CDR2 SASEGT. The CDR3 extends over 11 amino acids. V lost 6 bases and J lost 8, with 10 bases in between. This CDR3 is CASRLGAGYTF. CDR3 sequence (DNA): TGTGCCAGCAGGCTAGGGGCCGGCTACACCTTC.

The chain is built from TRBV10-3 and TRBJ1-1, with D possibly TRBD1 on 5 matching bases. Germline V gene sequence: CDR1 ENHRY, CDR2 SYGVKD. CDR3 length: 17 residues. Trimming removed 6 bases from V and 3 bases from J, with 23 bases in between. CDR3 DNA sequence: TGTGCCATCAGGGCTGGGGCCAAGGGCGGAGAAGACACTGAAGCTTTCTTT. Its protein product is CAIRAGAKGGEDTEAFF.

The rearrangement uses TRBV6-5 and TRBJ2-6; D remains unclear. Trimming stripped 4 bases from V and 4 bases from J, with 11 bases between. This CDR3 region has 15 residues. Germline values: CDR1 MNHEY, CDR2 SVGAGI. CDR3 region: CASSSPSQGANVLTF. The CDR3 nucleotides are TGTGCCAGCAGTTCCCCCTCCCAGGGGGCCAACGTCCTGACTTTC.

The chain has TRBV30 and TRBJ2-7; D could derive from TRBD1 or TRBD2 (6 bases each). Germline V gene data show CDR1 as GTSNPN and CDR2 as SVGIG (reference sequence). The CDR3 runs to 13 residues. Between the trimmed V and J ends, which lost 7 bases and 7 bases, there was a span of 20 bases. DNA of the CDR3: TGTGCCTCCCTTAGTGGGGGGCCGGGAGAGCAGTACTTC. Encoded protein: CASLSGGPGEQYF.

The J gene is TRBJ1-5, the V gene TRBV19; 7 bases agree with TRBD1. Germline V lookup: CDR1 LNHDA, CDR2 SQIVND (reference sequence). Trimming at V came to 5 bases and at J to 1 base, leaving 8 bases not matched to a gene. The CDR3 covers 16 residues. CDR3: CASSPRQGNSNQPQHF. In DNA, the CDR3 is TGTGCCAGTAGTCCCCGACAGGGTAACAGCAATCAGCCCCAGCATTTT.

The rearrangement joins TRBV5-1 to TRBJ1-4; D remains ambiguous. This CDR3 has 13 amino acids. V lost 4 bases, J lost 0 bases, and 4 bases lay in between. From germline, CDR1 is SGHRS and CDR2 YFSETQ. The CDR3 nucleotides read TGCGCCAGCAGCGGAGCAACTAATGAAAAACTGTTTTTT. It is translated as CASSGATNEKLFF.

The genes are TRBV7-3 and TRBJ2-3; D call uncertain. Trimming took off 0 bases at V and 0 bases at J, with 7 bases between the two ends. This CDR3 has 15 amino acids. Germline V gives CDR1 SGHTA, CDR2 FQGTGA. The CDR3 bases are TGTGCCAGCAGCTTAACGGGGTCGAGCACAGATACGCAGTATTTT. Translating gives CASSLTGSSTDTQYF.

The rearrangement uses TRBV5-8 and TRBJ1-1; D is unresolved. Trimming removed 3 bases at V and 6 bases at J, with 21 bases between. The V gene's germline CDR1 is SGHTS and CDR2 YDEGEE. The CDR3 is made up of 16 amino acids. Written as DNA, the CDR3 is TGTGCCAGCAGCTCGGTCTCTGCGGCGGGTTTCGCTGAAGCTTTCTTT. Translated: CASSSVSAAGFAEAFF.

This chain links TRBV27 with TRBJ2-2; 9 bases agree with TRBD1. V was pared by 5 bases and J by 0 bases, with 7 bases of the junction left unmatched. Germline V gives CDR1 MNHEY, CDR2 SMNVEV (reference sequence). This CDR3 has 17 amino acids. In DNA, the CDR3 is TGTGCCAGCAGTCCAGGACAGGGGCATTCGAACACCGGGGAGCTGTTTTTT. Translated, it gives CASSPGQGHSNTGELFF.

The J gene is TRBJ1-2, the V gene TRBV6-1, with 8 bases that match TRBD1. The CDR3 loop spans 13 amino acids. Germline CDR1 is MNHNS and CDR2 is SASEGT. Losses at the gene ends were 6 bases for V and 6 bases for J; bases not matched to a gene: 6. In nucleotides, the CDR3 is TGTGCCAGCAGCCAGACAGGGGTGCATGGCTACACCTTC. It codes for CASSQTGVHGYTF.

This rearrangement joins TRBV9 to TRBJ1-1; the D is unclear. Germline V gene data show CDR1 as SGDLS and CDR2 as YYNGEE. The CDR3 has 13 residues. Trimming removed 3 bases from V and 5 bases from J, with 11 bases in between. The CDR3 region is CASSARGRTEAFF. CDR3 sequence (DNA): TGTGCCAGCAGCGCTCGCGGTCGGACTGAAGCTTTCTTT.

The chain is built from TRBV6-5 and TRBJ1-2; D might be TRBD1 (6 bases). The germline CDR1 and CDR2 sequences are MNHEY and SVGAGI. The CDR3 is 13 amino acids. The V end was cut by 4 bases, the J end by 3 bases, with 9 bases between. CDR3 in DNA: TGTGCCAGCAGTTTACAGGGAGACTATGGCTACACCTTC. Translating gives CASSLQGDYGYTF.